The 29 T cell receptor beta chains presented below share a single source sample, sequenced in a study of PD-L1 blockade in urothelial cancer. Measured with immunoSEQ multiplex PCR; TCRdb has only the in-frame clones, and not every one. The table lists fewer than 40,000 clones, around 90% of them singletons. Here the sequenced sample was PBMCs, taken around atezolizumab (anti-PD-L1) treatment. The receptors derive from a man aged 65-85 years with urothelial cancer.

J is TRBJ2-7 and V is TRBV6-4, with D possibly matching TRBD1 (5 bases). CDR3 length: 13 residues. V lost 4 bases and J 7 bases, leaving 14 bases between the germline ends. From germline, CDR1 is MRHNA and CDR2 SNTAGT. This CDR3 is CASSVVAGFEQYF. CDR3 in DNA: TGTGCCAGCAGTGTTGTGGCAGGGTTTGAGCAGTACTTC.

The chain carries TRBV2 and TRBJ1-1; the D is unclear. The CDR3 loop spans 13 amino acids. Trimming stripped 1 base from V and 1 base from J, with 4 bases between. The V gene's germline CDR1 is SNHLY and CDR2 FYNNEI. CDR3 sequence reads: CASSEGRNTEAFF. The DNA for the CDR3 is TGTGCCAGCAGTGAAGGGAGGAACACTGAAGCTTTCTTT.

V and J are TRBV19 and TRBJ2-1; the D is unclear. The CDR3 contains 20 residues. Trimming pared 4 bases from V and 4 bases from J, leaving 29 bases between. Germline CDR1 and CDR2: LNHDA and SQIVND (reference sequence). CDR3 in amino acids: CASSTNRFGPTTLPYNEQFF. Here the CDR3 DNA reads TGTGCCAGTAGTACTAATAGGTTCGGTCCAACTACCCTTCCTTACAATGAGCAGTTCTTC.

The V call is TRBV19, the J call TRBJ2-7; possible D gene TRBD2, 6 bases. Germline loops: CDR1 LNHDA, CDR2 SQIVND (reference sequence). The CDR3 extends over 13 amino acids. The V end was cut by 5 bases, the J end by 4 bases, with 12 bases between. The CDR3 bases are TGTGCCAGTAGTCCCCAGGAGGGTTACGAGCAGTACTTC. Its translation: CASSPQEGYEQYF.

V is TRBV14 and J is TRBJ2-1; 9 bases line up with TRBD2. With V trimmed by 2 bases and J by 7 bases, 9 bases remained unmatched. Germline V gene sequence: CDR1 SGHDN, CDR2 FVKESK. The CDR3 loop spans 16 amino acids. CDR3 DNA: TGTGCCAGCAGCCAATACGGCGGGAGGGCCGGTAATGAGCAGTTCTTC. Translated: CASSQYGGRAGNEQFF.

V usage is TRBV11-2 and J usage is TRBJ2-5; 8 bases are shared with TRBD1. CDR3 size: 15 residues. With 3 bases clipped from V and 5 bases from J, the junction kept 8 bases outside the gene matches. Germline values: CDR1 SGHAT, CDR2 FQNNGV. The CDR3 DNA is TGTGCCAGCAGCTTTGGGCAGGGGGCAAGGGAGACCCAGTACTTC. Its translation: CASSFGQGARETQYF.

The V gene is TRBV6-5, the J gene TRBJ1-2; possibly TRBD1 for D (5 bases). The CDR3 contains 13 residues. The germline CDR1 and CDR2 sequences are MNHEY and SVGAGI. Trimming took off 8 bases at V and 9 bases at J, with 19 bases between the two ends. The CDR3 DNA is TGTGCCAGCCGCCAAACAGGTACTGGGAGCTACACCTTC. It yields the protein CASRQTGTGSYTF.

The chain links TRBV29-1 to TRBJ1-3; 7 positions agree with TRBD1. This CDR3 spans 12 amino acids. The germline V gene encodes CDR1 SQVTM and CDR2 ANQGSEA. Trimming removed 7 bases from V and 9 bases from J; junction bases left unmatched: 9. Written as DNA, the CDR3 is TGCAGCGCCATAGGGGGCCTAGGCACCATATATTTT. Amino acid sequence: CSAIGGLGTIYF.

The V gene is TRBV7-9, the J gene TRBJ2-7, with D maybe TRBD2 (6 bases). Per the germline V gene, CDR1 is SEHNR and CDR2 is FQNEAQ (reference sequence). The CDR3 consists of 13 residues. Trimming stripped 5 bases from V and 3 bases from J, with 11 bases between. The chain's CDR3 is CASSEGTYYEQYF. The CDR3 nucleotides are TGTGCCAGCAGCGAAGGGACTTACTACGAGCAGTACTTC.

The chain recombines TRBV28 with TRBJ1-2; TRBD1 might be the D (6 bases). Germline values: CDR1 MDHEN, CDR2 SYDVKM. CDR3 length: 12 residues. V lost 3 bases to trimming and J lost 4 bases, with 6 bases between them. The CDR3 spells CASSFRGYGYTF. CDR3 in DNA: TGTGCCAGCAGTTTCAGGGGCTATGGCTACACCTTC.

This clone was counted once. This chain uses TRBV9 with TRBJ2-5, with TRBD1 identical over 9 bases. The germline V gene has CDR1 SGDLS and CDR2 YYNGEE. The length of the CDR3 is 14 residues. The ends lost 3 bases at V and 5 bases at J; junction bases unmatched: 5. The CDR3 loop reads CASSAQGAGETQYF. The CDR3 coding sequence is TGTGCCAGCAGCGCACAGGGGGCTGGGGAGACCCAGTACTTC. Variable domain in full (rest from reference TRBV9 and TRBJ2-5): DSGVTQTPKHLITATGQRVTLRCSPRSGDLSVYWYQQSLDQGLQFLIQYYNGEERAKGNILERFSAQQFPDLHSELNLSSLELGDSALYFCASSAQGAGETQYFGPGTRLLVL.

The chain recombines TRBV7-2 with TRBJ2-7; 7 nucleotides align to TRBD1. After removal of 0 bases from V and 2 bases from J, the junction contained 7 bases not matched to a gene. Germline values: CDR1 SGHTA, CDR2 FQGNSA. The CDR3 totals 16 residues. CDR3 sequence: CASSLAGTAAPYEQYF. The DNA for the CDR3 is TGTGCCAGCAGCTTAGCGGGGACAGCAGCACCCTACGAGCAGTACTTC.

V usage is TRBV18 and J usage is TRBJ2-7; the match to TRBD2 covers 12 bases. Losses at the gene ends were 6 bases for V and 6 bases for J; bases not matched to a gene: 6. The CDR3 has 14 residues. CDR1 is KGHSH, CDR2 LQKENI, per germline. The CDR3 reads CASSPTSGRSEQYF. CDR3 sequence (DNA): TGTGCCAGCTCCCCGACTAGCGGGAGAAGCGAGCAGTACTTC.

J is TRBJ2-6 and V is TRBV7-3; D is undetermined. The CDR3 spans 15 residues. The germline V and J ends were trimmed by 5 bases and 0 bases, with 8 bases remaining between them. Germline CDR1 reads SGHTA; CDR2 reads FQGTGA. The CDR3 spells CASSPSSSGANVLTF. The DNA for the CDR3 is TGTGCCAGCAGCCCCTCGAGCTCTGGGGCCAACGTCCTGACTTTC.

This clone has only a few counts. V gene TRBV28 combines with J gene TRBJ2-7, with D perhaps TRBD2 (6 bases). Germline CDR1 reads MDHEN; CDR2 reads SYDVKM. V shed 2 bases and J shed 1 base, with 12 bases lying between them. CDR3 size: 15 residues. CDR3 region: CASSLSQGGSYEQYF. Written as DNA, the CDR3 is TGTGCCAGCAGTTTAAGCCAGGGAGGATCCTACGAGCAGTACTTC.

This clone is a singleton in its sample. The gene calls are TRBV12-5 and TRBJ1-5, with 7 bases lining up with TRBD1. There are 21 residues in the CDR3. Unmatched junction bases numbered 18, after V lost 0 bases and J lost 1 base. Germline CDR1 and CDR2: LGHNT and FRNRAP. CDR3 sequence reads: CASGLVVWETDRAGSNQPQHF. The DNA of the CDR3 is TGTGCTAGTGGTTTGGTGGTTTGGGAGACTGACAGGGCCGGGAGCAATCAGCCCCAGCATTTT.

The genes are TRBV7-6 and TRBJ2-5; 7 bases line up with TRBD2. From germline, CDR1 is SGHVS and CDR2 FNYEAQ. CDR3 length: 15 residues. The ends lost 1 base at V and 5 bases at J; junction bases unmatched: 7. The CDR3 here is CASSLGGGRAETQYF. CDR3 nucleotide sequence: TGTGCCAGCAGCTTAGGCGGTGGGAGGGCTGAGACCCAGTACTTC. The entire variable domain, with the rest obtained from reference TRBV7-6 and TRBJ2-5, is as follows: GAGVSQSPRYKVTKRGQDVALRCDPISGHVSLYWYRQALGQGPEFLTYFNYEAQQDKSGLPNDRFSAERPEGSISTLTIQRTEQRDSAMYRCASSLGGGRAETQYFGPGTRLLVL.

The chain has TRBV5-1 and TRBJ2-6; a possible D gene is TRBD2 (6 bases). V shed 9 bases and J shed 0 bases, with 19 bases lying between them. Germline assignment: CDR1 SGHRS and CDR2 YFSETQ. This CDR3 is built from 17 residues. Written as DNA, the CDR3 is TGCGCCACCTACCCCGGGGACTCCTTCTCTGGGGCCAACGTCCTGACTTTC. This gives the protein CATYPGDSFSGANVLTF.

This clone was detected only a few times. The chain has TRBV6-1 and TRBJ1-2, with 9 nucleotides matching TRBD1. Germline CDR1 and CDR2: MNHNS and SASEGT. Trimming took 4 bases from V and 8 from J; bases not matched to a gene: 11. The CDR3 sequence is 15 residues long. Here the CDR3 DNA reads TGTGCCAGCAGTGTTCAGAACGGACAGGGGAACGGCTACACCTTC. It translates to CASSVQNGQGNGYTF.

The CDR3 coding sequence is TGTGCCAGCAGTGAAGCTGGCAGGGCAAACTACGAGCAGTACTTC. This translates into CASSEAGRANYEQYF. The chain couples TRBV6-1 to TRBJ2-7; D is possibly TRBD1 (5 bases). Germline-derived CDR1 and CDR2 are MNHNS and SASEGT. The CDR3 consists of 15 residues. V lost 0 bases to trimming and J lost 3 bases, with 12 bases between them.

This chain's CDR3 is CASSPVVGFMGGQETQYF. The CDR3 nucleotides read TGTGCCAGCAGTCCTGTGGTGGGGTTTATGGGAGGACAAGAGACCCAGTACTTC. This chain connects TRBV11-1 to TRBJ2-5; D is possibly TRBD2 (6 bases). Trimming cost V 6 bases and J 2 bases, with 25 bases left between them. The V gene's germline CDR1 is SGHAT and CDR2 FQDESV (reference sequence). The CDR3 runs to 18 residues.

The chain recombines TRBV5-5 with TRBJ2-7; 11 nucleotides align to TRBD1. CDR1 and CDR2 (germline): SGHKS, YYEKEE (reference sequence). This CDR3 is 20 amino acids long. V shed 0 bases and J 6 bases; nucleotides not matched to a gene: 20. The CDR3 DNA reads as TGTGCCAGCAGCTTGGCTGGACAGGGGGCAAAGGAGGCGATGGCGTCCGAGCAGTACTTC. Encoded protein: CASSLAGQGAKEAMASEQYF.

V usage is TRBV9 and J usage is TRBJ2-7, with 10 bases matching TRBD2. The CDR3 is made up of 17 amino acids. Germline assignment: CDR1 SGDLS and CDR2 YYNGEE. V lost 4 bases, J lost 1 base, and 11 bases stayed unmatched. CDR3 region: CASSPARSGRGSYEQYF. In DNA form, the CDR3 reads TGTGCCAGCAGCCCAGCCCGGAGCGGGAGGGGATCCTACGAGCAGTACTTC. Drawing the rest from reference TRBV9 and TRBJ2-7, the complete variable domain is DSGVTQTPKHLITATGQRVTLRCSPRSGDLSVYWYQQSLDQGLQFLIQYYNGEERAKGNILERFSAQQFPDLHSELNLSSLELGDSALYFCASSPARSGRGSYEQYFGPGTRLTVT.

The CDR3 spells CASSENGWDYQQFF. The CDR3 bases are TGTGCCAGCAGTGAAAATGGTTGGGACTACCAGCAGTTCTTC. The rearrangement uses TRBV6-1 and TRBJ2-1; 7 positions agree with TRBD2. V was clipped by 2 bases and J by 11 bases; unmatched bases: 9. The CDR3 runs 14 residues. Germline V gene lookup returns CDR1 MNHNS and CDR2 SASEGT.

The chain uses TRBV20-1 and TRBJ2-7; no clear D. V dropped 6 bases and J dropped 6 bases, with 9 bases sitting between them. This CDR3 has 10 residues. The germline V gene has CDR1 DFQATT and CDR2 SNEGSKA (reference sequence). The CDR3 sequence is CSAPSREQYF. CDR3 in DNA: TGCAGTGCCCCTTCTCGCGAGCAGTACTTC.

The chain employs TRBV5-1 and TRBJ2-3; 15 nucleotides match TRBD2. This CDR3 is built from 18 residues. Germline V lookup: CDR1 SGHRS, CDR2 YFSETQ. Unmatched junction bases numbered 8, after V lost 3 bases and J lost 3 bases. CDR3 coding DNA: TGCGCCAGCAGCTCTGGACTAGCGGGAGGGCCTGCGACAGATACGCAGTATTTT. It specifies CASSSGLAGGPATDTQYF.

The genes are TRBV27 and TRBJ1-3; D gene unclear. CDR1 MNHEY and CDR2 SMNVEV come from the germline V gene (reference sequence). Deletions cut 6 bases from V and 4 bases from J, with 19 bases between. The CDR3 has 16 amino acids. The CDR3 here is CASSSLRAEGGNTIYF. DNA of the CDR3: TGTGCCAGCAGCAGCCTACGGGCCGAGGGAGGAAACACCATATATTTT.

V and J are TRBV11-3 and TRBJ2-2; perhaps TRBD2 as D (6 bases). The V gene lost 5 bases and the J gene lost 0 bases, with 10 bases spanning the gap. Germline values: CDR1 SGHNT, CDR2 YENEEA. The CDR3 totals 15 residues. Written as DNA, the CDR3 is TGTGCCAGCAGCGCGGGACCCTCGAACACCGGGGAGCTGTTTTTT. Its translation is CASSAGPSNTGELFF.

This clone was detected only a few times. V and J are TRBV2 and TRBJ1-1, with 10 positions matching TRBD1. Trimming cost V 4 bases and J 1 base; bases outside gene matches: 0. Germline loops: CDR1 SNHLY, CDR2 FYNNEI. The CDR3 loop spans 14 amino acids. CDR3 sequence reads: CASSGTGGNTEAFF. Written as DNA, the CDR3 is TGTGCCAGCAGTGGGACAGGGGGGAACACTGAAGCTTTCTTT.